The 31 T cell receptor gamma chains presented below share a single source sample, sequenced in a study of intestinal T cells in coeliac disease (dated by TCRdb to the early 2020s). Libraries were prepared through multiplex PCR. Instrument on record: Ion Torrent PGM. TRG repertoires were amplified from 150 to 200 ng of biopsy DNA with the LymphoTrack kit, in which Illumina adapters are carried by the primers. Identical DNA sequences were merged into single rows after TCRdb reprocessed the public reads with CATT. For this sample there are hundreds of gamma-chain clones; 40% to 55% appear just once. Jointly, the top ten make up just under 20% of the sample. Genomic DNA was extracted with the QIAamp DNA FFPE tissue kit from ten 5-um FFPE scrolls per case. The sequenced sample consisted of a duodenal biopsy. Receptors were obtained from a human donor with celiac disease.

About this clone: The protein in TCRdb stems from a much larger clone and differs at residue 6 from this DNA's translation, likely a read error; here the protein is translated from the DNA. The V call is TRGV2, the J call TRGJP2. V shed 2 bases, J shed 3 bases, and the junction held 3 bases outside the gene matches. This CDR3 comprises 14 residues. The germline V gene encodes CDR1 EGSNGY and CDR2 YDSYNSKV. CDR3 protein: CATWDDCSDWIKTF. CDR3 coding DNA: TGTGCCACCTGGGACGATTGTAGTGATTGGATCAAGACGTTT.

As to this clone: This DNA's translation differs at residue 3 from TCRdb's protein, which comes from a much larger clone; a read error is likely, and the protein shown is translated from the DNA. The chain uses TRGV4 and TRGJP1. Germline loops: CDR1 EGSTGY, CDR2 YDSYTSSV. The CDR3 runs 12 residues. The DNA of the CDR3 is TGTGCCGCCTGGGAGCCTGGTTGGTTCAAGATATTT. Residues: CAAWEPGWFKIF.

The V and J genes are TRGV10 and TRGJ1 or TRGJ2. TRGV10 is labeled an ORF, and its function is uncertain. The CDR3 contains 19 residues. V trimming: 11 bases; J trimming: 3 bases; junction bases outside the gene matches: 29. The CDR3 sequence is CAAVGLPQRSGVFYYKKLF. CDR3 DNA sequence: TGTGCTGCGGTGGGACTTCCCCAACGTTCGGGGGTTTTTTATTATAAGAAACTCTTT.

In its sample, this clone ranks as hyperexpanded. The CDR3: CATWDGMAGWFKIF. The CDR3 bases are TGTGCCACCTGGGATGGAATGGCTGGTTGGTTCAAGATATTT. The rearrangement uses TRGV4 and TRGJP1. Trimming removed 1 base from V and 6 bases from J; junction bases left unmatched: 5. CDR1 is EGSTGY, CDR2 YDSYTSSV, per germline. The CDR3 is 14 amino acids.

The V call is TRGV8, the J call TRGJ1 or TRGJ2. The CDR3 spans 10 residues. After removal of 12 bases from V and 6 bases from J, the junction contained 8 bases not matched to a gene. Germline V CDR1 and CDR2: VENAVY, YDSYNSRV. In nucleotides, the CDR3 is TGTGCCTCCGCCCGTTATAAGAAACTCTTT. Translation: CASARYKKLF.

This chain uses TRGV10 with TRGJ1 or TRGJ2. TRGV10 is sorted into the ORF group, with uncertain function. The CDR3 loop spans 19 amino acids. V gave up 8 bases and J gave up 9 bases; unmatched junction bases: 32. CDR3 protein: CAAWGFPQLGGFFYIKKLF. The CDR3 nucleotides read TGTGCTGCGTGGGGATTCCCCCAACTCGGGGGGTTTTTTTATATTAAGAAACTCTTT.

This chain links TRGV4 with TRGJ1 or TRGJ2. In germline, CDR1 is EGSTGY, CDR2 YDSYTSSV. With V trimmed by 10 bases and J by 1 base, 4 bases remained unmatched. This CDR3 spans 11 amino acids. CDR3 region: CATPNYYKKLF. The CDR3 DNA follows: TGTGCCACTCCTAATTATTATAAGAAACTCTTT.

This clone has just a few counts. The V call is TRGV8, the J call TRGJP2. CDR3 size: 15 residues. Germline loops: CDR1 VENAVY, CDR2 YDSYNSRV. The CDR3: CAPGIGGGSDWIKTF. In DNA, the CDR3 is TGTGCACCTGGAATAGGCGGGGGGAGTGATTGGATCAAGACGTTT.

This clone has more than one count but fewer than ten. The DNA of the CDR3 is TGTGCCACCTGGACAAAAATAAGAAAACTCTTT. Translation: CATWTKIRKLF. The chain links TRGV8 to TRGJ1 or TRGJ2. CDR1 is VENAVY and CDR2 is YDSYNSRV in the germline V gene. This CDR3 region has 11 residues. V trimming: 6 bases; J trimming: 13 bases; junction bases outside the gene matches: 12.

This clone was found a few times. The protein TCRdb gives is from a much larger clone and does not agree with this DNA's translation at residue 11, likely a read error; the protein shown here comes from the DNA. V usage is TRGV4 and J usage is TRGJP1. The germline gives CDR1 EGSTGY, CDR2 YDSYTSSV. The length of the CDR3 is 14 residues. The CDR3 here is CATWDGMAGWLKIF. The CDR3 DNA sequence: TGTGCCACCTGGGATGGAATGGCTGGTTGGCTCAAGATATTT.

Worth noting for this clone: TCRdb has a much larger clone's protein, which differs at residue 13 from the translation of this DNA, likely because of a read error; what is shown is the protein translated from the DNA. This chain uses TRGV10 with TRGJP1. The DNA end is more similar to TRGJP, so the J call may be wrong. TRGV10 belongs to the ORF category, with a function that is uncertain. The CDR3 contains 14 residues. The CDR3 loop reads CAAWDPSTGWFKVF. The CDR3 coding sequence is TGTGCTGCGTGGGACCCCTCCACTGGTTGGTTCAAGGTATTT.

This clone showed up just once. The chain carries TRGV3 and TRGJ1 or TRGJ2. CDR1 VTNTFY and CDR2 YDVSTARD come from the germline V gene (reference sequence). The CDR3 is made up of 16 amino acids. The V segment lost 2 bases and the J segment 1 base; nucleotides outside the gene matches: 11. The CDR3 DNA follows: TGTGCCACCTGGGACACCCTGGGCCAAAATTATTATAAGAAACTCTTT. Its translation is CATWDTLGQNYYKKLF.

The chain has TRGV8 and TRGJ1 or TRGJ2. J was trimmed by 13 bases and V by 10 bases; bases with no gene match: 16. This CDR3 contains 11 residues. Germline CDR1 and CDR2: VENAVY and YDSYNSRV. CDR3 nucleotides: TGTGCCACACCGACTAAAAAAAGAAAACTCTTT. It is translated as CATPTKKRKLF.

The V and J genes are TRGV3 and TRGJ1 or TRGJ2. V trimming: 10 bases; J trimming: 5 bases; junction bases outside the gene matches: 14. There are 13 residues in the CDR3. The V gene's germline CDR1 is VTNTFY and CDR2 YDVSTARD (reference sequence). CDR3 protein: CATGTARDYKKLF. CDR3 sequence (DNA): TGTGCCACTGGGACAGCCCGCGATTATAAGAAACTCTTT.

Relative to its sample, this clone is large. The chain carries TRGV4 and TRGJ1 or TRGJ2. Trimming cost V 1 base and J 3 bases; bases outside gene matches: 3. CDR3 size: 13 residues. From germline, CDR1 is EGSTGY and CDR2 YDSYTSSV. CDR3 amino acids: CATWDGIYYKKLF. The DNA of the CDR3 is TGTGCCACCTGGGATGGAATTTATTATAAGAAACTCTTT.

CDR3 loop: CAAWGGKLF. The CDR3 nucleotides read TGTGCTGCGTGGGGTGGGAAACTCTTT. The rearrangement joins TRGV10 to TRGJ1 or TRGJ2. TRGV10 is placed among ORFs of uncertain function. The CDR3 spans 9 residues. The junction had 5 bases not matched to a gene; V was cut back by 8 bases and J by 12 bases.

This clone is judged large. This chain joins TRGV8 and TRGJ1 or TRGJ2. Germline V gene sequence: CDR1 VENAVY, CDR2 YDSYNSRV. The CDR3 extends over 16 amino acids. V lost 2 bases and J lost 3; bases outside the gene matches: 13. The CDR3 bases are TGTGCCACCTGGGATAATCAAGTCCCCTTTTATTATAAGAAACTCTTT. It is translated as CATWDNQVPFYYKKLF.

The chain carries TRGV2 and TRGJ1 or TRGJ2. CDR1 is EGSNGY and CDR2 is YDSYNSKV in the germline V gene. This CDR3 is built from 12 residues. The CDR3: CAPGTVYYKKLF. Here the CDR3 DNA reads TGTGCACCTGGGACGGTTTATTATAAGAAACTCTTT.

The rearrangement links TRGV8 to TRGJP1. Per germline, CDR1 VENAVY and CDR2 YDSYNSRV. V lost 2 bases to trimming and J lost 6 bases; unmatched junction nucleotides: 9. CDR3 size: 15 residues. CDR3 bases: TGTGCCACCTGGGATACGAGACGGGCTGGTTGGTTCAAGATATTT. Its translation: CATWDTRRAGWFKIF.

This rearrangement joins TRGV4 to TRGJP1. V lost 1 base, J lost 15 bases, and 8 bases stayed unmatched. Germline V gene lookup returns CDR1 EGSTGY and CDR2 YDSYTSSV. The CDR3 sequence is 12 residues long. The chain's CDR3 is CATWDGSVIKIF. DNA of the CDR3: TGTGCCACCTGGGATGGATCGGTGATCAAGATATTT.

The chain has TRGV10 and TRGJ1 or TRGJ2. TRGV10 is marked as an open reading frame, function uncertain. With 8 bases clipped from V and 14 bases from J, the junction kept 10 bases outside the gene matches. The CDR3 spans 10 residues. CDR3 coding DNA: TGTGCTGCGTGGGATTATAGAGAACTCTTT. Translated, it gives CAAWDYRELF.

In the case of this clone: The translation of this DNA and the TCRdb protein of a much larger clone differ at residue 6, probably owing to a read error; the protein shown here is translated from the DNA. The J gene is TRGJ1 or TRGJ2, the V gene TRGV8. V lost 4 bases, J lost 3 bases, and 6 bases stayed unmatched. CDR3 size: 13 residues. Germline V gives CDR1 VENAVY, CDR2 YDSYNSRV. The CDR3 region is CATWDPAYYKKLF. Here the CDR3 DNA reads TGTGCCACCTGGGACCCTGCTTATTATAAGAAACTCTTT.

Only a few counts were recorded for this clone. V gene TRGV10 combines with J gene TRGJP1. TRGV10 carries the ORF label, with uncertain function. Germline trimming cut 8 bases from V and 3 bases from J; bases unmatched to any gene: 10. The CDR3 consists of 15 residues. The CDR3 coding sequence is TGTGCTGCGTGGGGATTCTCCCCCACTGGTTGGTTCAAGATATTT. It codes for CAAWGFSPTGWFKIF.

The V call is TRGV4, the J call TRGJ1 or TRGJ2. This CDR3 has 15 amino acids. Germline trimming cut 0 bases from V and 3 bases from J; bases unmatched to any gene: 8. In germline, CDR1 is EGSTGY, CDR2 YDSYTSSV. The CDR3 sequence is CATWDGQWGYYKKLF. CDR3 sequence (DNA): TGTGCCACCTGGGATGGGCAATGGGGTTATTATAAGAAACTCTTT.

V gene TRGV3 combines with J gene TRGJ1 or TRGJ2. This CDR3 is 14 amino acids long. The J segment lost 4 bases and the V segment lost 0 bases, leaving 6 bases of the junction unmatched. Germline V lookup: CDR1 VTNTFY, CDR2 YDVSTARD (reference sequence). CDR3 loop: CATWDRELYYKKLF. As DNA, the CDR3 is TGTGCCACCTGGGACAGGGAGCTCTATTATAAGAAACTCTTT.

This clone was seen only a few times. A read error likely explains why the TCRdb protein, taken from a much larger clone, differs from this DNA's translation at residue 11; the protein shown is translated from the DNA. The rearrangement links TRGV4 to TRGJP1. Germline V gives CDR1 EGSTGY, CDR2 YDSYTSSV. CDR3 length: 14 amino acids. In DNA, the CDR3 is TGTGCCACGAATGTTCTTGGCACTGGTTGGCTCAAGATATTT. It codes for CATNVLGTGWLKIF.

This clone occurred a few times. TCRdb's listed protein matches a much larger clone and diverges from this DNA's translation at residue 7, likely through a read error; the protein shown comes from the DNA. J is TRGJ1 or TRGJ2 and V is TRGV9. Germline assignment: CDR1 GITISATS and CDR2 ISYDGTV (reference sequence). This CDR3 comprises 12 residues. V lost 0 bases and J lost 4; bases outside the gene matches: 0. CDR3 sequence reads: CALWEVYYKKLF. Written as DNA, the CDR3 is TGTGCCTTGTGGGAGGTGTATTATAAGAAACTCTTT.

The chain is built from TRGV10 and TRGJ1 or TRGJ2. TRGV10 is noted as an ORF with a role that remains uncertain. The V and J ends lost 13 bases and 3 bases, in that order; junction bases with no gene match: 19. The length of the CDR3 is 15 residues. The CDR3 protein is CAGCGIELGYYKKLF. The CDR3 bases are TGTGCTGGCTGTGGGATTGAGTTGGGTTATTATAAGAAACTCTTT.

The chain combines TRGV9 with TRGJ1 or TRGJ2. Per the germline V gene, CDR1 is GITISATS and CDR2 is ISYDGTV (reference sequence). The CDR3 is 12 residues long. Unmatched junction bases numbered 6, after V lost 0 bases and J lost 10 bases. CDR3 sequence (DNA): TGTGCCTTGTGGGAGGTGATTATAAAGAAACTCTTT. Amino acids: CALWEVIIKKLF.

This clone is large in the sample. A much larger clone sits a single nucleotide away, making a read error possible. This rearrangement joins TRGV2 to TRGJP2. This CDR3 spans 14 amino acids. Per the germline V gene, CDR1 is EGSNGY and CDR2 is YDSYNSKV. The CDR3, as DNA: TGTGCCACCTGGGACGGTTGTAGTGATCGGATCAAGACGTTT. It codes for CATWDGCSDRIKTF.

CDR3 in DNA: TGTGCCACCTGGGACAGGAGCTCTATTAATAAGAAACTCTTT. Protein product: CATWDRSSINKKLF. The chain recombines TRGV3 with TRGJ1 or TRGJ2. The CDR3 is 14 residues long. Germline assignment: CDR1 VTNTFY and CDR2 YDVSTARD (reference sequence). V was pared by 0 bases and J by 8 bases, with 10 bases of the junction left unmatched.